This entry lists 10 T cell receptor beta chains sequenced from one sample in a study of blood T cell repertoires in COVID-19. TCRdb's table, derived via immunoSEQ multiplex PCR, lists solely in-frame clones and lacks some. The table shows about 200,000 clones, with about 78% occurring only once. Sequenced: peripheral blood. These receptors originate from a woman in her 70s with acute or convalescent COVID-19.

The chain combines TRBV6-6 with TRBJ2-7; D is possibly TRBD1 (5 bases). CDR1 MNHNY and CDR2 SVGAGI come from the germline V gene (reference sequence). V was cut by 5 bases and J by 5 bases, with 25 bases left in between. CDR3 length equals 17 residues. The CDR3 spells CASSRTSSNFGSNEQYF. In DNA, the CDR3 is TGTGCCAGCAGTCGGACAAGCTCTAACTTTGGAAGTAACGAGCAGTACTTC.

The chain recombines TRBV11-2 with TRBJ2-7, with 8 bases that match TRBD2. Losses at the gene ends were 5 bases for V and 4 bases for J; bases not matched to a gene: 13. Germline V CDR1 and CDR2: SGHAT, FQNNGV. CDR3 length: 16 amino acids. The CDR3 sequence is CASSQGMFSGAYEQYF. The CDR3 bases are TGTGCCAGCAGCCAGGGGATGTTTAGCGGGGCGTACGAGCAGTACTTC.

The rearrangement joins TRBV15 to TRBJ1-3; 10 bases align to TRBD1. CDR1 is LNHNV, CDR2 YYDKDF, per germline (reference sequence). The length of the CDR3 is 14 residues. The trim removed 3 bases at V and 4 bases at J, leaving 0 bases unmatched. The DNA for the CDR3 is TGTGCCACCAGCAGGACAGGGGGCGGAAACACCATATATTTT. Amino acids: CATSRTGGGNTIYF.

V is TRBV6-2 or TRBV6-3 and J is TRBJ2-7; TRBD2 aligns across 9 bases. This CDR3 has 15 amino acids. V lost 5 bases to trimming and J lost 4 bases; unmatched junction nucleotides: 9. The germline gives CDR1 MNHEY, CDR2 SVGEGT. DNA of the CDR3: TGTGCCAGCAGTCCATGGATAGCGGGGGATTACGAGCAGTACTTC. This encodes CASSPWIAGDYEQYF.

The chain carries TRBV19 and TRBJ2-5, with D maybe TRBD2 (5 bases). Germline V CDR1 and CDR2: LNHDA, SQIVND (reference sequence). V was pared by 0 bases and J by 6 bases, with 11 bases between. This CDR3 contains 14 residues. The CDR3 DNA reads as TGTGCCAGTAGTATAGATCATGAGGGAAAGACCCAGTACTTC. As protein: CASSIDHEGKTQYF.

V and J are TRBV11-2 and TRBJ2-1; 8 bases match TRBD2. The CDR3 sequence is 15 residues long. Unmatched junction bases numbered 3, after V lost 5 bases and J lost 0 bases. In germline, CDR1 is SGHAT, CDR2 FQNNGV. This chain's CDR3 is CASSKSGSSYNEQFF. In DNA form, the CDR3 reads TGTGCCAGCAGCAAAAGCGGGAGCTCCTACAATGAGCAGTTCTTC. The full variable domain, rest sourced from reference TRBV11-2 and TRBJ2-1, is EAGVAQSPRYKIIEKRQSVAFWCNPISGHATLYWYQQILGQGPKLLIQFQNNGVVDDSQLPKDRFSAERLKGVDSTLKIQPAKLEDSAVYLCASSKSGSSYNEQFFGPGTRLTVL.

This chain links TRBV24-1 with TRBJ2-5; D possibly corresponds to TRBD2 (5 bases). V was clipped by 3 bases and J by 0 bases, with 13 bases between them. The germline V gene encodes CDR1 KGHDR and CDR2 SFDVKD. This CDR3 comprises 16 residues. The CDR3 spells CATSDRRGYHQETQYF. DNA of the CDR3: TGTGCCACCAGTGATAGACGGGGTTACCACCAAGAGACCCAGTACTTC.

The chain carries TRBV30 and TRBJ1-6; a weak D match, TRBD1 (5 bases). There are 13 residues in the CDR3. Germline V gene data show CDR1 as GTSNPN and CDR2 as SVGIG (reference sequence). V was shortened by 5 bases and J by 13 bases, with 18 bases between the two germline ends. The CDR3 sequence is CAWGDFSGFPLHF. The DNA of the CDR3 is TGTGCCTGGGGGGACTTCTCGGGGTTTCCCCTCCACTTT. The full variable domain, rest sourced from reference TRBV30 and TRBJ1-6, is SQTIHQWPATLVQPVGSPLSLECTVEGTSNPNLYWYRQAAGRGLQLLFYSVGIGQISSEVPQNLSASRPQDRQFILSSKKLLLSDSGFYLCAWGDFSGFPLHFGNGTRLTVT.

V usage is TRBV6-5 and J usage is TRBJ2-3, with a weak D call TRBD1 (5 bases). Trimming pared 4 bases from V and 4 bases from J, leaving 12 bases between. CDR3 length equals 14 residues. CDR1 and CDR2 from the germline V gene are MNHEY and SVGAGI. CDR3 nucleotide sequence: TGTGCCAGCAGTTCCACACAGGCGTCAGATACGCAGTATTTT. It codes for CASSSTQASDTQYF.

V usage is TRBV6-5 and J usage is TRBJ2-5, with 7 bases fitting TRBD2. Germline assignment: CDR1 MNHEY and CDR2 SVGAGI. The CDR3 sequence is 15 residues long. V shed 5 bases and J 9 bases; nucleotides not matched to a gene: 15. CDR3 sequence: CASSPARDYRSAQYF. The DNA for the CDR3 is TGTGCCAGCAGTCCTGCCCGGGACTACAGAAGCGCCCAGTACTTC.